This TCR beta chain originates from a study of blood T cell repertoires in COVID-19. Overall study context: The origin of the acute and convalescent COVID-19 samples was the United States, Italy and Spain.

CDR1 and CDR2 (germline): MGHRA, YSYEKL. This CDR3 is 20 amino acids long. V gave up 3 bases and J gave up 2 bases; unmatched junction bases: 18. The data were produced by immunoSEQ multiplex PCR, yet TCRdb's version contains in-frame clones alone and is incomplete. The sample has about 220,000 clones, less than 90% seen once. This chain uses TRBV4-1 with TRBJ2-7, with TRBD2 matching over 11 bases. The sequenced material came from peripheral blood. This TCR derives from a woman aged 60-75 years who had recovered from COVID-19. The CDR3 sequence is CASSHRINTKTSGETYEQYF. The DNA of the CDR3 is TGCGCCAGCAGCCACCGAATAAATACTAAGACTAGCGGGGAGACCTACGAGCAGTACTTC.